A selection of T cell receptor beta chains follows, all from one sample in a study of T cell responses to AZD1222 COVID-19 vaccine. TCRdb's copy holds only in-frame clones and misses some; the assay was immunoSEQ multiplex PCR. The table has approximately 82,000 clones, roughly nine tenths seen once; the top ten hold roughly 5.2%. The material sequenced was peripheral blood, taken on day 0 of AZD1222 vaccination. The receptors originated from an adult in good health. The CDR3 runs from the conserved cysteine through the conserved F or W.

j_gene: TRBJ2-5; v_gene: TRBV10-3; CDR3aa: CATGLYQETQYF
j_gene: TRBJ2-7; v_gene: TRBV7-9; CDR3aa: CASSLAGVYEQYF
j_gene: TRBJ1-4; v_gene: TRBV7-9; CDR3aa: CASSLGGRNREKLFF
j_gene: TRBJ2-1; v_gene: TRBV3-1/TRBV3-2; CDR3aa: CASSQDPGNEQFF
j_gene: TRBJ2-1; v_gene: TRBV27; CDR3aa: CASSYDGNRGEQFF
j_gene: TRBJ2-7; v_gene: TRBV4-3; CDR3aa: CASSSLAGGHYEQYF
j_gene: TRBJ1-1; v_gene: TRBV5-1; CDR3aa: CASSGGRGTEAFF
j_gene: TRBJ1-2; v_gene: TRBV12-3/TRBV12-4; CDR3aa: CASSLAHYGYTF
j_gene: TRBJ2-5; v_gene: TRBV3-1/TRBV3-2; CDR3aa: CASSSAPGGGKTQYF
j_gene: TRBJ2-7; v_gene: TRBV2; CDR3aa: CATSLQGLSYEQYF
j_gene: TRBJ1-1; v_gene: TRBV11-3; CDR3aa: CASSSGTNTEAFF
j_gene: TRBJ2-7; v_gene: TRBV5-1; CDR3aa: CASSFGGSYEQYF
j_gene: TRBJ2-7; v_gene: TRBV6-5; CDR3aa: CASSSTPSSSWDEQYF
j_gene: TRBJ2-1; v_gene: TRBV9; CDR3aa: CASSVTGTGVNEQFF
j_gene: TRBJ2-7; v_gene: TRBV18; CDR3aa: CASSPTSGGIYEQYF
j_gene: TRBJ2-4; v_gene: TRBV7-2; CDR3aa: CASSKDRDNIQYF
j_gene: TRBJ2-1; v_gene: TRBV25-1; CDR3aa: CASRGQGTYNEQFF
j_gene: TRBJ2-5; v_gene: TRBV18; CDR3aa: CASSREAGASGGTQYF
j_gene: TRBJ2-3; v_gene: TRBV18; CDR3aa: CASSPTSGGRTDTQYF
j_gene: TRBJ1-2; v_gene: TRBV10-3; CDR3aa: CAISESTGGGYTF
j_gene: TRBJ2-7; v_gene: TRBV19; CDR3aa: CASSMGYEQYF
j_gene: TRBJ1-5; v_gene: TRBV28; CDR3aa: CASSPVNSNQPQHF
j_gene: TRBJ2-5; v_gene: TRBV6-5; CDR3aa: CASSYFFRWETQYF
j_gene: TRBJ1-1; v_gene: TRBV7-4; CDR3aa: CASSPTANTEAFF
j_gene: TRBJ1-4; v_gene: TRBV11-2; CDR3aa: CASSSDGSVGRVFF
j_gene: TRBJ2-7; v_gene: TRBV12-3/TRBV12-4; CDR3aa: CASSLSGGYEQYF
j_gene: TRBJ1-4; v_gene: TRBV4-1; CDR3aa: CASSQDLGATNEKLFF
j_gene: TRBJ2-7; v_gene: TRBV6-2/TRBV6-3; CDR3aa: CASSYSYGQYF
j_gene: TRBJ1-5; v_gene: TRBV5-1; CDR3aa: CASSLTPLSNQPQHF
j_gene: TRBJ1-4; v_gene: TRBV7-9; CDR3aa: CASSLYEKLFF
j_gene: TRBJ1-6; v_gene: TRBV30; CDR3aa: CAWSVSRSQGSPLHF
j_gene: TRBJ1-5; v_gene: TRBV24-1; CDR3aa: CATQWGEAGRRHF
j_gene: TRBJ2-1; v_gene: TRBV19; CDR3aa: CASSIPGPYSYNEQFF
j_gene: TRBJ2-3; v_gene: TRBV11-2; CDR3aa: CASSLTGVTDTQYF
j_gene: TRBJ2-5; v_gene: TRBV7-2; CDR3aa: CASSLEGRRSQYF
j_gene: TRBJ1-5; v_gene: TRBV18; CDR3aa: CASSPPWNQPQHF
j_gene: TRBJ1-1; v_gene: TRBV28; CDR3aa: CAIKATWTEAFF
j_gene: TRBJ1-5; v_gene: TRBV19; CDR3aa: CASKFSPTVGQPQHF
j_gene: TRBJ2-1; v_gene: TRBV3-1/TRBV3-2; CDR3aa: CASSQERRSYNEQFF
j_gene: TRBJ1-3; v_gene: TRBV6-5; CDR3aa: CASSLLLNSGNTIYF
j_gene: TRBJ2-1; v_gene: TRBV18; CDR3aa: CASSPIQGPYNEQFF
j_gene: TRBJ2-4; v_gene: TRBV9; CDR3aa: CASSPDRGNIQYF
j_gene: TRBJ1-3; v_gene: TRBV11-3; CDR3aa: CASSLSSYSGNTIYF